This T cell receptor beta chain was profiled in a study of blood T cell repertoires in COVID-19. The ends were cut back, 3 bases at V and 4 bases at J, with 11 bases in the middle. The CDR3 has 13 amino acids. The germline gives CDR1 DFQATT, CDR2 SNEGSKA (reference sequence). Measured with immunoSEQ multiplex PCR; TCRdb has only the in-frame clones, and not every one. The sample includes around 200,000 clones, 85% to 90% seen only once; the top ten take 2.5% to 3.5%. The V gene is TRBV20-1, the J gene TRBJ2-3; a weak D match, TRBD2 (5 bases). This TCR was sampled from a man in his forties with active or convalescent COVID-19. Sequences were obtained from peripheral blood. CDR3 nucleotides: TGCAGTGCTAGTTACCGAGGGTCAGATACGCAGTATTTT. Translation: CSASYRGSDTQYF.